This record concerns one T cell receptor (beta chain) sequence. The antigen is undetermined. TCRdb's copy holds only in-frame clones and misses some; the assay was immunoSEQ multiplex PCR. The table has 110,000 to 150,000 clones, about 91% seen once. In germline, CDR1 is SGDLS, CDR2 YYNGEE. J was trimmed by 6 bases and V by 2 bases; bases with no gene match: 5. The CDR3 has 14 residues. This sample was included in a study of T cell responses to AZD1222 COVID-19 vaccine. Study as a whole: Second doses at about 4 or about 12 weeks were pooled.

Study-wide points: Donors skewed white British and female; clonal diversity was possibly underestimated. The breadth and depth of Spike-specific TCRs increased once two AZD1222 doses had been given.

This clonotype originated in an adult in good health. The chain recombines TRBV9 with TRBJ1-1, with 9 nucleotides matching TRBD1. Sequencing was performed on peripheral blood, taken on day 0 of AZD1222 vaccination. The CDR3 DNA follows: TGTGCCAGCAGCGTGGACAGGGGATTCTCTGAAGCTTTCTTT. It specifies CASSVDRGFSEAFF.